The rows below give T cell receptor beta chains drawn from one sample of a study of CD8 T cells in Susac syndrome. TCRdb itself ran the immunoSEQ multiplex PCR reads through MiXCR, one entry per CDR3 protein. Of around 200,000 distinct CDR3 sequences listed, around 90% are singletons. The sequencing sample was made of CD8+ T cells from PBMCs. These TCRs come from a human donor with multiple sclerosis. Each CDR3 is given without its conserved first and last residue.

v_call	j_call	cdr3_aa
TRBV27	TRBJ2-1	ASSFGHEQF
TRBV5-1	TRBJ2-1	ASSLDDYNEQF
TRBV4-1	TRBJ1-5	ASSRTWTVSNQPQH
TRBV28	TRBJ2-2	ASSRREGAGGELF
TRBV12-3/TRBV12-4	TRBJ2-2	ASTLSGREDTGELF
TRBV4-1	TRBJ2-1	ASSQDRTSGYNEQF
TRBV6-6	TRBJ2-1	ATGTSYNEQF
TRBV12-5	TRBJ2-2	ASGLAREGNTGELF
TRBV18	TRBJ1-1	ASSPLDRGTEAF
TRBV7-9	TRBJ2-7	ASSLESLAGGYEQY
TRBV5-4	TRBJ1-5	ASSWEGGQPQH
TRBV9	TRBJ2-1	ASSVGGYEQF
TRBV5-5	TRBJ2-1	ASSLEPGQYNEQF
TRBV20-1	TRBJ1-3	SARATGSGNTIY
TRBV9	TRBJ1-2	ASSVDGGYYGYT
TRBV27	TRBJ1-2	ASSPGGITGSAGYT
TRBV4-3	TRBJ2-3	ASSLRGGADTQY
TRBV7-3	TRBJ2-7	ASLDRDRVRYEQY
TRBV7-9	TRBJ2-1	ASSPLRAGASSYNEQF
TRBV5-1	TRBJ2-5	ASSLGERVAGGSETQY
TRBV20-1	TRBJ2-7	SAVGVSYEQY
TRBV6-6	TRBJ2-7	ASRGTSHEQY
TRBV20-1	TRBJ2-7	SARGLAGPYEQY
TRBV3-1	TRBJ2-2	ASSRWTSGNTGELF
TRBV19	TRBJ2-7	ASSPGLAELGAYEQY
TRBV7-8	TRBJ2-2	ASRTSMSTGELF
TRBV27	TRBJ2-7	ATAPGTAYEQY
TRBV15	TRBJ2-2	ATSSGGGRRDTGELF
TRBV3-1	TRBJ1-2	ASSPPGLLNYGYT
TRBV5-6	TRBJ2-7	ASSSPSSRDRYEQY
TRBV12-3/TRBV12-4	TRBJ2-1	ASRPGHNDEQF
TRBV5-4	TRBJ1-1	ASSSRTPSGAF
TRBV7-3	TRBJ2-2	ASSLGPATGELF
TRBV7-6	TRBJ2-7	ASSLAQGASYEQY
TRBV19	TRBJ1-1	ASSKGLAEAF
TRBV6-2/TRBV6-3	TRBJ2-7	ASSYSATVPNYEQY
TRBV7-9	TRBJ2-1	ASSPTGDEQF
TRBV5-6	TRBJ2-5	ASSHTGKGQETQY
TRBV6-4	TRBJ2-7	ASSDSSPGLRPYEQY
TRBV29-1	TRBJ2-1	SARDVAFSYNEQF
TRBV7-9	TRBJ1-2	ASSLTGNGYT
TRBV4-2	TRBJ2-7	ASSQDLAWYEQY
TRBV7-9	TRBJ2-1	ASSLTGYGNNEQF
TRBV4-3	TRBJ1-5	ASSQDLTDSNQPQH
TRBV30	TRBJ1-2	AWNLPVAPNYGYT
TRBV20-1	TRBJ2-3	SAALGGATDTQY
TRBV9	TRBJ1-2	ASSVAQGETDGYT
TRBV2	TRBJ2-5	ASLGGSETQY
TRBV20-1	TRBJ1-5	SARDLTERGNQPQH
TRBV27	TRBJ2-2	ASSLSVTGELF
TRBV13	TRBJ2-3	ASSSVPAGDTQY
TRBV10-3	TRBJ2-3	AIGGSGLTDTQY
TRBV16	TRBJ1-1	ASSQATGGTEAF
TRBV6-5	TRBJ2-7	ASSKSWAGTYEQY
TRBV27	TRBJ1-5	ASSPLENQPQH